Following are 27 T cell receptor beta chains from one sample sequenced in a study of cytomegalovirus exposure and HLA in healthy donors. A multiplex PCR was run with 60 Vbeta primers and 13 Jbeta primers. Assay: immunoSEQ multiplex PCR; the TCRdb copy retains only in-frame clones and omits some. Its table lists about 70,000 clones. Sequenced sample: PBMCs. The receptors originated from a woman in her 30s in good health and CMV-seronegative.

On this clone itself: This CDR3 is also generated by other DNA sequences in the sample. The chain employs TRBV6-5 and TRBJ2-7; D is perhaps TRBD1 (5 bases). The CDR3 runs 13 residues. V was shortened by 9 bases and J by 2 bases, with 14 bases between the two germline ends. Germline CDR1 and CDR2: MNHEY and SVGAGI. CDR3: CASSLRGPYEQYF. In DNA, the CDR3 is TGTGCCAGTAGTCTAAGGGGCCCCTACGAGCAGTACTTC.

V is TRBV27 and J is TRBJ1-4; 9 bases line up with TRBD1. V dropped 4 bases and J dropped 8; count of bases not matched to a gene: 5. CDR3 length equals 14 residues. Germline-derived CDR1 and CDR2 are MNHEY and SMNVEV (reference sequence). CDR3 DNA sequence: TGTGCCAGCAGTTCGGACAGGGGAGCCGAAAAACTGTTTTTT. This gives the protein CASSSDRGAEKLFF.

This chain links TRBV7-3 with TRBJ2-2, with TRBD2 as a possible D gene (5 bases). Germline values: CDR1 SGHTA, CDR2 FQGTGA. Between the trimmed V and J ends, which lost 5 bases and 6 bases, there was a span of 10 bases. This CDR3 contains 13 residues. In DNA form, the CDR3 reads TGTGCCAGCAGCACGCAGAGGGCCGGGGAGCTGTTTTTT. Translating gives CASSTQRAGELFF.

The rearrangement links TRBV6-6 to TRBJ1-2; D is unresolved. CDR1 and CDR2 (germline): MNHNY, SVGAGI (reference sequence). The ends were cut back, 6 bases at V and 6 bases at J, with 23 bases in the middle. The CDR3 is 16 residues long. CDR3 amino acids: CASSPLLGAMRDGYTF. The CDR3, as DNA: TGTGCCAGCAGCCCCCTCCTCGGAGCTATGAGAGATGGCTACACCTTC.

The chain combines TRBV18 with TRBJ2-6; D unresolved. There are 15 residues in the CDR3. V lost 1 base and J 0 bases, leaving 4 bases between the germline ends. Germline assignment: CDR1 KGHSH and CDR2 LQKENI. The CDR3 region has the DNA TGTGCCAGCTCACCACTCAGCTCTGGGGCCAACGTCCTGACTTTC. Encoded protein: CASSPLSSGANVLTF.

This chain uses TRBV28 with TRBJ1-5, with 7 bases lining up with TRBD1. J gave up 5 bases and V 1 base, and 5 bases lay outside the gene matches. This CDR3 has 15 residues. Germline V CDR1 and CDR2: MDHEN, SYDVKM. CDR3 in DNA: TGTGCCAGCAGTTTATCGACAGGGTGGGATCAGCCCCAGCATTTT. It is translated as CASSLSTGWDQPQHF.

The CDR3 loop is CASSQSATANQPQHF. The CDR3 DNA reads TGTGCCAGCAGCCAAAGTGCGACTGCTAATCAGCCCCAGCATTTT. This chain links TRBV7-2 with TRBJ1-5; unclear D gene. The CDR3 covers 15 residues. From germline, CDR1 is SGHTA and CDR2 FQGNSA. Trimming stripped 5 bases from V and 4 bases from J, with 15 bases between.

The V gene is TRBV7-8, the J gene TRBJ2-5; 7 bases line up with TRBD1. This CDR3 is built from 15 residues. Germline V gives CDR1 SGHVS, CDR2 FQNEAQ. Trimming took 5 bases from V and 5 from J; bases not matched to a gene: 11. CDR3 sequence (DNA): TGTGCCAGCAGCCTATACTTACAGGGGATGGAGACCCAGTACTTC. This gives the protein CASSLYLQGMETQYF.

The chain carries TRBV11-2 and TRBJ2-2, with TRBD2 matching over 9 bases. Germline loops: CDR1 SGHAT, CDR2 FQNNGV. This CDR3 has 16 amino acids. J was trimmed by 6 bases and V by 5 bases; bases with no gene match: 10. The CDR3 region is CASSPTPRGGPGELFF. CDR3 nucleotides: TGTGCCAGCAGCCCCACCCCGCGGGGGGGTCCCGGGGAGCTGTTTTTT.

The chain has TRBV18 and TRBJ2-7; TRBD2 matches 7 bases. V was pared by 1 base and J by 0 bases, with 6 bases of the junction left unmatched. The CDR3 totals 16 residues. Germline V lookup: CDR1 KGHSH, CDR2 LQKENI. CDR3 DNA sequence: TGTGCCAGCTCACCACGGCTAGCGGCGAGCTCCTACGAGCAGTACTTC. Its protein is CASSPRLAASSYEQYF.

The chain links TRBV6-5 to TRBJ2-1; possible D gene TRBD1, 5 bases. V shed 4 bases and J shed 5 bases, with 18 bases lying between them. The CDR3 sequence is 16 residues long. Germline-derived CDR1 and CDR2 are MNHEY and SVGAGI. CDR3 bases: TGTGCCAGCAGTTCGCAGGGAACTCGGTTCAACAATGAGCAGTTCTTC. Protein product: CASSSQGTRFNNEQFF.

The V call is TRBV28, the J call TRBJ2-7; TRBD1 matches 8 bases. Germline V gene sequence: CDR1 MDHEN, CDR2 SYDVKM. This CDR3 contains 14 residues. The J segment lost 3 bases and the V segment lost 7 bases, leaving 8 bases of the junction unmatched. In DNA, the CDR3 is TGTGCCAGCATAGGCGGGACAGGATACTACGAGCAGTACTTC. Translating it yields CASIGGTGYYEQYF. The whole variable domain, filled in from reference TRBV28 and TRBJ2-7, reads DVKVTQSSRYLVKRTGEKVFLECVQDMDHENMFWYRQDPGLGLRLIYFSYDVKMKEKGDIPEGYSVSREKKERFSLILESASTNQTSMYLCASIGGTGYYEQYFGPGTRLTVT.

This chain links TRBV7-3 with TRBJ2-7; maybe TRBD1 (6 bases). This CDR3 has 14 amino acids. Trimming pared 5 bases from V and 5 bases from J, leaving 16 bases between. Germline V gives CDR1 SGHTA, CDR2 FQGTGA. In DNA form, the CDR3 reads TGTGCCAGCAGCCCAGAACCACAGGGCCACGAGCAGTACTTC. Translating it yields CASSPEPQGHEQYF.

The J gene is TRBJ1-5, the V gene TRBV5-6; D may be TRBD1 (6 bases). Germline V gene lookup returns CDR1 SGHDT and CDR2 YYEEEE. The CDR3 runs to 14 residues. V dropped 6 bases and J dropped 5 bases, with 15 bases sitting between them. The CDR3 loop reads CASKAGASDQPQHF. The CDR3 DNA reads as TGTGCCAGCAAGGCAGGGGCAAGCGATCAGCCCCAGCATTTT.

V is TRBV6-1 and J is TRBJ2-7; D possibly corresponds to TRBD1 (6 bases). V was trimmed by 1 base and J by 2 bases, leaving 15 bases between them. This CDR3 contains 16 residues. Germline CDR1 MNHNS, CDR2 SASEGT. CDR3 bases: TGTGCCAGCAGTGAAGAATATTTATGGACAGCCTACGAGCAGTACTTC. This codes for CASSEEYLWTAYEQYF.

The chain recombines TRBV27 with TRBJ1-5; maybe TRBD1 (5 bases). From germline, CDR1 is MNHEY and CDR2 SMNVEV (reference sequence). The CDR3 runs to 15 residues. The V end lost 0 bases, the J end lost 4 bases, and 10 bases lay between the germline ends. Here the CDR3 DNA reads TGTGCCAGCAGTTTATCGAGGGGAGGAAATCAGCCCCAGCATTTT. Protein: CASSLSRGGNQPQHF.

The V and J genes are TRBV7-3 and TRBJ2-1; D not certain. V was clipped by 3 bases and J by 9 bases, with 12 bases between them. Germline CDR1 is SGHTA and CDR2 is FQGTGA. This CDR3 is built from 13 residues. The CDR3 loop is CASSFSPGSEQFF. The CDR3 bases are TGTGCCAGCAGCTTTTCCCCCGGTAGTGAGCAGTTCTTC.

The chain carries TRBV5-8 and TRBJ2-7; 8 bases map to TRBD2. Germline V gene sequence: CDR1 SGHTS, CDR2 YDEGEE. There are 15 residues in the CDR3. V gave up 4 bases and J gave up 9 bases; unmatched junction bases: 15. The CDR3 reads CASSPGGRPVGGQYF. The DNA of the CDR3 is TGTGCCAGCAGCCCGGGGGGGCGACCCGTCGGCGGGCAGTACTTC.

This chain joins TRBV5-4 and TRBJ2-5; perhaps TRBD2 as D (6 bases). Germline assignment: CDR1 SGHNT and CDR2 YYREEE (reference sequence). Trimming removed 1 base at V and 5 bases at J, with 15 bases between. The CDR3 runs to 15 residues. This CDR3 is CASSLKLGGVETQYF. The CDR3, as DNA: TGTGCCAGCAGCTTGAAATTGGGAGGTGTGGAGACCCAGTACTTC.

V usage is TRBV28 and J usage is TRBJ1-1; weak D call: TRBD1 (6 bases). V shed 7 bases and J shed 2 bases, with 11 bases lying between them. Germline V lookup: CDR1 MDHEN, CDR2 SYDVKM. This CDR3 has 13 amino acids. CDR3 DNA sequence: TGTGCCAGCAATGTACAGGGCAACACTGAAGCTTTCTTT. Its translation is CASNVQGNTEAFF.

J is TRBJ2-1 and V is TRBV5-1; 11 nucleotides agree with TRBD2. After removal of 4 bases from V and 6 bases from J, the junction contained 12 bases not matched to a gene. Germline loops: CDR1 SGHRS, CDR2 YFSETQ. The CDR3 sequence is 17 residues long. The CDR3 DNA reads TGCGCCAGCAGCCCCGGGACTAGCGGACGAACCTCCAATGAGCAGTTCTTC. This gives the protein CASSPGTSGRTSNEQFF.

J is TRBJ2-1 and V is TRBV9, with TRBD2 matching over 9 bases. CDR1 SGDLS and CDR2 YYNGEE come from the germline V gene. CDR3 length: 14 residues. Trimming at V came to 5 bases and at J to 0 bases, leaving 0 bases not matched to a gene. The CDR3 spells CASSSGSSYNEQFF. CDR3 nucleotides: TGTGCCAGCAGTAGCGGGAGCTCCTACAATGAGCAGTTCTTC.

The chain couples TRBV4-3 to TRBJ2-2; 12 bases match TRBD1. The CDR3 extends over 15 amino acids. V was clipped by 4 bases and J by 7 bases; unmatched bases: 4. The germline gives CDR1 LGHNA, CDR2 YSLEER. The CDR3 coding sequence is TGCGCCAGCAGCCTGGGACAGGGGGCAATCGGGGAGCTGTTTTTT. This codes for CASSLGQGAIGELFF.

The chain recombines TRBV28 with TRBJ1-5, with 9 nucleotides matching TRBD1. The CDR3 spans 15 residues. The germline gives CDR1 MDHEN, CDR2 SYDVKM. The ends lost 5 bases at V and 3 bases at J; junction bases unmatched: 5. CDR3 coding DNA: TGTGCCAGCAGTACGACAGGGGGGAACAATCAGCCCCAGCATTTT. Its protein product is CASSTTGGNNQPQHF.

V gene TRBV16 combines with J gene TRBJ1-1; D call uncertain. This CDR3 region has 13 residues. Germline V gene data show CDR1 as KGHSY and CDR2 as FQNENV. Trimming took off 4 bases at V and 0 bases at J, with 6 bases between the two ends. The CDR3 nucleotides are TGTGCCAGCAGCCTACATTTGAACACTGAAGCTTTCTTT. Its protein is CASSLHLNTEAFF.

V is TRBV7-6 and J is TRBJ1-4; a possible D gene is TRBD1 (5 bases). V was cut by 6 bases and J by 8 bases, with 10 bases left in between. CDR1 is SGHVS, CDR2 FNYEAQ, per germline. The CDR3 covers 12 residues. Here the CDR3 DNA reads TGTGCCAGCAGTTCGCGGGGGGAAAAACTGTTTTTT. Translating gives CASSSRGEKLFF.

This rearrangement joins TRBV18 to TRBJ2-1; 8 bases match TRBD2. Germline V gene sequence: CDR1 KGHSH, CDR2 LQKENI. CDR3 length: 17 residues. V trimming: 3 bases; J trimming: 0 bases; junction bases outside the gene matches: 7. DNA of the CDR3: TGTGCCAGCTCACCGATCGAGGCGGGAGGCTCCTACAATGAGCAGTTCTTC. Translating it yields CASSPIEAGGSYNEQFF. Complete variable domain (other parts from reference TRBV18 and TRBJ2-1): NAGVMQNPRHLVRRRGQEARLRCSPMKGHSHVYWYRQLPEEGLKFMVYLQKENIIDESGMPKERFSAEFPKEGPSILRIQQVVRGDSAAYFCASSPIEAGGSYNEQFFGPGTRLTVL.